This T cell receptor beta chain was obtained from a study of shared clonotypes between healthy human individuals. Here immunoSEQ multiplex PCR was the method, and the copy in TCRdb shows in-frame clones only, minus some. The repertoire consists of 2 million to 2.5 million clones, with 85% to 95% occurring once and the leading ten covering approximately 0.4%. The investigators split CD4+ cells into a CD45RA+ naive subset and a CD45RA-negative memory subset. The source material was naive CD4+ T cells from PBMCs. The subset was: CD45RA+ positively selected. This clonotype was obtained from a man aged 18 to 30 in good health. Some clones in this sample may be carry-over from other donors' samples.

This CDR3 reads CAISEDRESPLHF. The CDR3, as DNA: TGTGCCATCAGTGAAGACAGGGAATCACCCCTCCACTTT. The chain couples TRBV10-3 to TRBJ1-6; 7 nucleotides match TRBD1. CDR3 length: 13 amino acids. Trimming removed 3 bases from V and 10 bases from J; junction bases left unmatched: 3. Germline V gene lookup returns CDR1 ENHRY and CDR2 SYGVKD.